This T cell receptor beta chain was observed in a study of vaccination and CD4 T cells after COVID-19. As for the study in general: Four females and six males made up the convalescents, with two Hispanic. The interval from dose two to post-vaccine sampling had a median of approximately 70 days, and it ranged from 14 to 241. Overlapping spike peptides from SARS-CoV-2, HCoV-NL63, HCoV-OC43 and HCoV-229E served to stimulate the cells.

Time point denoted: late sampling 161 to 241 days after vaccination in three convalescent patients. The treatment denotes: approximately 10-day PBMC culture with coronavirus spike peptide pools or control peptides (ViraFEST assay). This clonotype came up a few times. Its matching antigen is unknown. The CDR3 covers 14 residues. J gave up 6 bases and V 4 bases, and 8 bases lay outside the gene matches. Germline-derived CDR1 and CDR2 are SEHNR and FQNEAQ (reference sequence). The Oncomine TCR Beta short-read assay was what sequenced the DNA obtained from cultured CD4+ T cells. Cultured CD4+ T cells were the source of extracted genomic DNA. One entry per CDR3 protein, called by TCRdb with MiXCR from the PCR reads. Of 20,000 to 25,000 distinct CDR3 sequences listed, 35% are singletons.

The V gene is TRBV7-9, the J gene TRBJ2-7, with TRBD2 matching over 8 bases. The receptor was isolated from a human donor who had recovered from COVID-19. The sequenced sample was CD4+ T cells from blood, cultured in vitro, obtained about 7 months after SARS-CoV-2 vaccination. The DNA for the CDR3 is TGTGCCAGCAGCTATGCCGGGACTAGATTCGAGCAGTACTTC. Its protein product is CASSYAGTRFEQYF.